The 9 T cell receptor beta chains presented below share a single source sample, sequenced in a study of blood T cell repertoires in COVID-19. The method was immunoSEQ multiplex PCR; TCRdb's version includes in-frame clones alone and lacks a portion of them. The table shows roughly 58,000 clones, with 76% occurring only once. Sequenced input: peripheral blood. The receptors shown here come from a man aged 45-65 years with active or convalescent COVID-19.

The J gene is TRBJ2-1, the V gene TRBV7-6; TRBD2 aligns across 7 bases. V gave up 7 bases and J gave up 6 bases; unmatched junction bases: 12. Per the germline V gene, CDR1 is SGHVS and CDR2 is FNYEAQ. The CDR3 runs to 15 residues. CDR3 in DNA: TGTGCCAGCACTCTCGGCGGGAGTGATTTCAATGAGCAGTTCTTC. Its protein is CASTLGGSDFNEQFF.

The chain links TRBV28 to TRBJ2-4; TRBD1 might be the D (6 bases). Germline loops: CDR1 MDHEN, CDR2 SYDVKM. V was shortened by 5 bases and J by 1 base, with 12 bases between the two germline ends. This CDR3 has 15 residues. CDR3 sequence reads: CASSPEGEAKNIQYF. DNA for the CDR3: TGTGCCAGCAGTCCCGAGGGGGAGGCCAAAAACATTCAGTACTTC. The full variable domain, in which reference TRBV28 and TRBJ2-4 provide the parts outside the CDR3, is DVKVTQSSRYLVKRTGEKVFLECVQDMDHENMFWYRQDPGLGLRLIYFSYDVKMKEKGDIPEGYSVSREKKERFSLILESASTNQTSMYLCASSPEGEAKNIQYFGAGTRLSVL.

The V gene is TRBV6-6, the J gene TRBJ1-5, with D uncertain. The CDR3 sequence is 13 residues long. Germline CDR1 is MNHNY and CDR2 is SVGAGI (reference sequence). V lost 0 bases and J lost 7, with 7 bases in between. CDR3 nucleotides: TGTGCCAGCAGTTACTCGGGCCAACAGCCCCAGCATTTT. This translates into CASSYSGQQPQHF.

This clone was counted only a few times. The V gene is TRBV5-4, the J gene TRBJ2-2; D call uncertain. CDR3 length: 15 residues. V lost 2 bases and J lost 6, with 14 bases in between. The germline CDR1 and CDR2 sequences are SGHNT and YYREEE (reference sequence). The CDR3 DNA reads TGTGCCAGCAGCTTCCTTACGGGTCCGGCCGGGGAGCTGTTTTTT. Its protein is CASSFLTGPAGELFF.

The DNA of the CDR3 is TGCGCCAGCAGCCCGGGACAGGGAGAGGCCTACGAGCAGTACTTC. Its translation is CASSPGQGEAYEQYF. V and J are TRBV5-1 and TRBJ2-7, with TRBD1 matching 9 bases. After removal of 4 bases from V and 2 bases from J, the junction contained 7 bases not matched to a gene. CDR1 is SGHRS, CDR2 YFSETQ, per germline. CDR3 length: 15 amino acids.

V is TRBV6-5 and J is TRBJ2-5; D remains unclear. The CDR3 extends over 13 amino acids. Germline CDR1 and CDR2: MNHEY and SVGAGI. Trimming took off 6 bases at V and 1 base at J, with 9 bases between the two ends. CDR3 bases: TGTGCCAGCAGATCGGGTTTCCAAGAGACCCAGTACTTC. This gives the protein CASRSGFQETQYF.

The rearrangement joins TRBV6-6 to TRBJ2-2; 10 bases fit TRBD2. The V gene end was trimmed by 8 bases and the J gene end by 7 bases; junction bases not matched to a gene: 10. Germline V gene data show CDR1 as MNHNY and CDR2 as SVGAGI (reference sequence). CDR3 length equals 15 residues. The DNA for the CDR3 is TGTGCCAGCGAAAAGCGGGGGGGCCAAAACGGGGAGCTGTTTTTT. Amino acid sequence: CASEKRGGQNGELFF.

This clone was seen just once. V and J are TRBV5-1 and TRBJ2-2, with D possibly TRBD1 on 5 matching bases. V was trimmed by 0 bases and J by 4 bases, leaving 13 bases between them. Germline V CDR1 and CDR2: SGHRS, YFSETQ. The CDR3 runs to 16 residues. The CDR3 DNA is TGCGCCAGCAGCTTGGACGGTTGGGGCATCACCGGGGAGCTGTTTTTT. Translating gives CASSLDGWGITGELFF.

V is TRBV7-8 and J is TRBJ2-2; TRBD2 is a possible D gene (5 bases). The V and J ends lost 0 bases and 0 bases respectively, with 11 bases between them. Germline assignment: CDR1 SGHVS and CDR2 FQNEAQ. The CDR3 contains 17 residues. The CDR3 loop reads CASSLAGALANTGELFF. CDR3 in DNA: TGTGCCAGCAGCTTAGCGGGAGCCCTCGCGAACACCGGGGAGCTGTTTTTT.